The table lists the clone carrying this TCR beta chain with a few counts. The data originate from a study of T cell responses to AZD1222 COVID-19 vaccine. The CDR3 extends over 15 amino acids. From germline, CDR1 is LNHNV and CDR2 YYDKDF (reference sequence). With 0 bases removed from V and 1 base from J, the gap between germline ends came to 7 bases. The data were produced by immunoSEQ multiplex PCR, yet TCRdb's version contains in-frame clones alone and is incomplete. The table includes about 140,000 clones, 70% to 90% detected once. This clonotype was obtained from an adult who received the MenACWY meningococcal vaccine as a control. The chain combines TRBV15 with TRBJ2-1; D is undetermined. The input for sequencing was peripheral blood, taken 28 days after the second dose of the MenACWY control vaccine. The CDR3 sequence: CATSRDSRSYNEQFF. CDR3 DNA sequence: TGTGCCACCAGCAGAGATTCGAGGTCCTACAATGAGCAGTTCTTC.